One and the same sample provided the 2 T cell receptor beta chains below, sequenced in a study of regulatory T cells in long-lasting Graves disease. Specified time point: persistent/refractory GD, antithyroid drugs over 5 years with positive TRAb. RNA from PBMCs was the source of the TCR library. Both iRepertoire HTBI primers and Arm-PCR of CDR3 regions were used to build the TCR beta libraries. TCRdb re-analysed the multiplex PCR reads in MiXCR, keeping a single row per CDR3 protein. The data show 400,000 to 500,000 distinct CDR3 sequences, roughly 21% seen once. The source was peripheral blood mononuclear cells (PBMCs), collected when the disease was refractory, from a patient treated with antithyroid drugs. All receptors derive from a female donor with Graves disease.

Turning to this clonotype: This may be a read error, as it is one base from a much larger clone. The chain uses TRBV3-1 and TRBJ1-2; D uncertain. The CDR3 runs 14 residues. Looked up from germline, CDR1 is LGHDT and CDR2 is YNNKEL (reference sequence). The CDR3: CVSSQRGSYYGYTF. Here the CDR3 DNA reads TGTGTCAGCAGCCAACGAGGGAGTTACTATGGCTACACCTTC. The full variable domain, in which reference TRBV3-1 and TRBJ1-2 provide the parts outside the CDR3, is DTAVSQTPKYLVTQMGNDKSIKCEQNLGHDTMYWYKQDSKKFLKIMFSYNNKELIINETVPNRFSPKSPDKAHLNLHINSLELGDSAVYFCVSSQRGSYYGYTFGSGTRLTVV.

V gene TRBV7-9 combines with J gene TRBJ1-6; the D gene is possibly TRBD1 (5 bases). Trimming removed 5 bases from V and 5 bases from J, with 16 bases in between. The CDR3 is made up of 16 amino acids. CDR1 is SEHNR and CDR2 is FQNEAQ in the germline V gene (reference sequence). CDR3 sequence: CASSGTSGADNSPLHF. The CDR3 nucleotides are TGTGCCAGCAGCGGAACCTCCGGGGCCGATAATTCACCCCTCCACTTT.